Given below is one T cell receptor (beta chain) in context. The target antigen is unknown. Losses at the gene ends were 3 bases for V and 2 bases for J; bases not matched to a gene: 8. CDR3 length: 17 amino acids. This sample stems from a study of T cells after yellow fever vaccination. Study-level results: Post-booster repertoires contained most primary-vaccination clones again (approximately 95% CD4, around 88% CD8). Peaking faster, on day 5 versus 15, the secondary response was nonetheless weaker.

TCRdb passed the 5' RACE reads through MiXCR, listing each CDR3 protein once. The sample has 200,000 to 300,000 distinct CDR3 sequences, approximately 13% seen once. This chain links TRBV23-1 with TRBJ2-7; 12 bases are shared with TRBD2. TRBV23-1 falls under the ORF class, with uncertain function. The source material was CD4+ T cells sorted from PBMCs, sampled 45 days after the yellow fever booster vaccination. The clonotype was recovered from a man aged 25-45 years who received the YFV17D yellow fever vaccine. The CDR3 spells CASSHSATSGSPYEQYF. CDR3 bases: TGCGCCAGCAGTCACTCGGCGACTAGCGGGAGCCCCTACGAGCAGTACTTC.